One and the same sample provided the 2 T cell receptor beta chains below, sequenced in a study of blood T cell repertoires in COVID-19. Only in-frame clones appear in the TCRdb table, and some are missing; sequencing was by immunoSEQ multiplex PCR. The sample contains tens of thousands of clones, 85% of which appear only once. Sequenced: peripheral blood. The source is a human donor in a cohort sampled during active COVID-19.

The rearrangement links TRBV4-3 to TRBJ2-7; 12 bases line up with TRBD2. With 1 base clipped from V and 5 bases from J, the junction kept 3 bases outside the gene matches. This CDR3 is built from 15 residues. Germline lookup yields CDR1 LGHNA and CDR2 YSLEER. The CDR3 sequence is CASSQVGTSGHEQYF. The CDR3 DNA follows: TGCGCCAGCAGCCAAGTCGGGACTAGCGGGCACGAGCAGTACTTC.

DNA of the CDR3: TGTGCCAGCCCTGTTAGCGTACTGGACTATGGCTACACCTTC. Translation gives CASPVSVLDYGYTF. The chain uses TRBV2 and TRBJ1-2; D not resolved. The CDR3 is 14 amino acids. Trimming removed 8 bases from V and 3 bases from J, with 16 bases in between. Germline CDR1 SNHLY, CDR2 FYNNEI.